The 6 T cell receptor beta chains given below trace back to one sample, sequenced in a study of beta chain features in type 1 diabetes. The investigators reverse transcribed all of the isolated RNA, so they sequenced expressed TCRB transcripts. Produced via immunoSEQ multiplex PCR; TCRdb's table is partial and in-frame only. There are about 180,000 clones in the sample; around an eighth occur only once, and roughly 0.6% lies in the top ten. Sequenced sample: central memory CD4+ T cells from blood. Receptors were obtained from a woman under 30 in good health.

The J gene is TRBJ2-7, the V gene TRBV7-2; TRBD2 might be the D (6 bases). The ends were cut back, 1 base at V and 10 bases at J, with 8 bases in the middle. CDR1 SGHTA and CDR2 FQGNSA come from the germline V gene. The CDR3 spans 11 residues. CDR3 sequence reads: CASSLVGGQYF. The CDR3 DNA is TGTGCCAGCAGCTTAGTGGGGGGTCAGTACTTC.

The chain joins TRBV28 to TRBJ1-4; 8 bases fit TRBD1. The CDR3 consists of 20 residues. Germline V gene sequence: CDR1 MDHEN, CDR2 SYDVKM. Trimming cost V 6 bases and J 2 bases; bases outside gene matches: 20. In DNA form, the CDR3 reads TGTGCCAGCAGCACCCGACTGGGGACAGGAGTATCAGGGACTAATGAAAAACTGTTTTTT. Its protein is CASSTRLGTGVSGTNEKLFF. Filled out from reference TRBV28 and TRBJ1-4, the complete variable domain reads DVKVTQSSRYLVKRTGEKVFLECVQDMDHENMFWYRQDPGLGLRLIYFSYDVKMKEKGDIPEGYSVSREKKERFSLILESASTNQTSMYLCASSTRLGTGVSGTNEKLFFGSGTQLSVL.

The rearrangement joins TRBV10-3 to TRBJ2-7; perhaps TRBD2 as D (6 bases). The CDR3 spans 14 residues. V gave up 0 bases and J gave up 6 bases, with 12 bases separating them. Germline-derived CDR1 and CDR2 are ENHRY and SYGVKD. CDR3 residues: CAISESKGTPEQYF. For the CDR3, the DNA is TGTGCCATCAGTGAGTCGAAAGGGACTCCCGAGCAGTACTTC.

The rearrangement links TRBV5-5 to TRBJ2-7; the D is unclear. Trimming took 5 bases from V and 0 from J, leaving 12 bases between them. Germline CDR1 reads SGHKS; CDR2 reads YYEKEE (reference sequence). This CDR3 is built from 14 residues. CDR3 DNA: TGTGCCAGCAGTCAGGATGGTACCTCCTACGAGCAGTACTTC. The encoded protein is CASSQDGTSYEQYF. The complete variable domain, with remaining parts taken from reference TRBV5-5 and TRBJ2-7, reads DAGVTQSPTHLIKTRGQQVTLRCSPISGHKSVSWYQQVLGQGPQFIFQYYEKEERGRGNFPDRFSARQFPNYSSELNVNALLLGDSALYLCASSQDGTSYEQYFGPGTRLTVT.

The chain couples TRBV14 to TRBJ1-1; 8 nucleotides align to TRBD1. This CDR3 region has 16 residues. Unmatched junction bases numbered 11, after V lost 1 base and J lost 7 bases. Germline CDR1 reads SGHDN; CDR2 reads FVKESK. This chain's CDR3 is CASSQAQGARGGEAFF. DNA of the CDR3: TGTGCCAGCAGCCAAGCCCAGGGGGCGAGAGGCGGTGAAGCTTTCTTT.

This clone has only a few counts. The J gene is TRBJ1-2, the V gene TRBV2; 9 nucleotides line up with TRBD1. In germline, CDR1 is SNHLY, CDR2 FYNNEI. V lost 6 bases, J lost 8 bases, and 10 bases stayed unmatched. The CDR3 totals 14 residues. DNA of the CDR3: TGTGCCAGCAGCCCACAGGGGGCAGGGGACGGCTACACCTTC. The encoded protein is CASSPQGAGDGYTF.